What follows describes a single T cell receptor beta chain. No antigen is known for it. The data stem from a study of cytomegalovirus exposure and HLA in healthy donors. Whole-study findings and limits: Among donors in an Asian-associated ancestry cluster, a later analysis reportedly found fewer N-insertions than the roughly 700-donor mean. TCR beta V- and J-gene trimming, according to a later analysis, was linked to a missense DCLRE1C variant. A later analysis reported that several of the most significant clusters appeared to be linked to common viral pathogens, among them Epstein-Barr virus.

60 Vbeta and 13 Jbeta primers were used in PCR. In the authors' workflow: Roughly 11 million shared chains were among the approximately 80 million unique TCR beta chains that a later analysis counted. Sequencing was performed with immunoSEQ multiplex PCR; in TCRdb, only in-frame clones are kept and a portion is missing. The DNA gave D and trimming, while V, J and clone size come from that table. The data show about 190,000 clones, more than 65% seen once. Per the germline V gene, CDR1 is SGHVS and CDR2 is FQNEAQ. The CDR3 is 12 residues long. V dropped 1 base and J dropped 7 bases, with 5 bases sitting between them.

The sequenced sample consisted of PBMCs. The clonotype originates from a young woman in good health and CMV-seropositive. The J gene is TRBJ1-5, the V gene TRBV7-8; D uncertain. CDR3 sequence: CASSLVGQPQHF. CDR3 coding DNA: TGTGCCAGCAGCTTAGTCGGGCAGCCCCAGCATTTT.